These 29 T cell receptor beta chains came from one sample sequenced in a study of T cell responses to AZD1222 COVID-19 vaccine. Sequenced by immunoSEQ multiplex PCR; TCRdb stores in-frame clones only, minus some. The sample carries about 180,000 clones, roughly 91% recorded once. The sequenced sample was peripheral blood, obtained 28 days after the second AZD1222 dose. The source is an adult who received the AZD1222 COVID-19 vaccine.

The rearrangement links TRBV7-3 to TRBJ2-3, with D tentatively TRBD2 (8 bases). The CDR3 length is 16 residues. Trimming left V 3 bases short and J 4 bases short, with 17 bases between. The V gene's germline CDR1 is SGHTA and CDR2 FQGTGA. The CDR3 region is CASSLGTRGGADTQYF. DNA of the CDR3: TGTGCCAGCAGCTTGGGGACTAGAGGGGGCGCAGATACGCAGTATTTT.

The chain recombines TRBV19 with TRBJ1-5; D gene unclear. CDR1 is LNHDA, CDR2 SQIVND, per germline (reference sequence). Trimming took 4 bases from V and 3 from J, leaving 16 bases between them. This CDR3 is built from 16 residues. The CDR3, as DNA: TGTGCCAGTAGTAGCGAGGTGCCAAGGGCCAATCAGCCCCAGCATTTT. Protein: CASSSEVPRANQPQHF.

The rearrangement links TRBV5-1 to TRBJ1-2, with TRBD1 matching over 8 bases. Germline V gives CDR1 SGHRS, CDR2 YFSETQ. This CDR3 has 15 amino acids. After removal of 3 bases from V and 7 bases from J, the junction contained 11 bases not matched to a gene. The CDR3 coding sequence is TGCGCCAGCAGCTCTGAGACCGGGACAGGAAGTGGCTACACCTTC. Its protein product is CASSSETGTGSGYTF.

This sequence joins TRBV2 and TRBJ2-1; D is possibly TRBD2 (6 bases). The V and J ends lost 5 bases and 0 bases respectively, with 11 bases between them. Germline assignment: CDR1 SNHLY and CDR2 FYNNEI. The length of the CDR3 is 15 residues. CDR3 coding DNA: TGTGCCAGCAGTTTTTTTAGCGGCTCCTACAATGAGCAGTTCTTC. Amino acid sequence: CASSFFSGSYNEQFF. The variable domain in full, completed from reference TRBV2 and TRBJ2-1, reads EPEVTQTPSHQVTQMGQEVILRCVPISNHLYFYWYRQILGQKVEFLVSFYNNEISEKSEIFDDQFSVERPDGSNFTLKIRSTKLEDSAMYFCASSFFSGSYNEQFFGPGTRLTVL.

The rearrangement links TRBV2 to TRBJ2-5, with TRBD2 matching over 10 bases. J gave up 4 bases and V 6 bases, and 5 bases lay outside the gene matches. Germline CDR1 SNHLY, CDR2 FYNNEI. The CDR3 is 14 residues long. Written as DNA, the CDR3 is TGTGCCAGCAGGCAGCGGGAGGGAGGAGAGACCCAGTACTTC. Encoded protein: CASRQREGGETQYF.

The chain links TRBV6-5 to TRBJ1-4; D is unresolved. The CDR3 loop spans 13 amino acids. CDR1 and CDR2 from the germline V gene are MNHEY and SVGAGI. The germline V and J ends were trimmed by 6 bases and 2 bases, with 7 bases remaining between them. The CDR3 coding sequence is TGTGCCAGCAGGGATCCGACTAATGAAAAACTGTTTTTT. This translates into CASRDPTNEKLFF.

The chain joins TRBV30 to TRBJ1-6, with D tentatively TRBD1 (5 bases). The V gene lost 4 bases and the J gene lost 8 bases, with 18 bases spanning the gap. The CDR3 length is 15 residues. Germline V lookup: CDR1 GTSNPN, CDR2 SVGIG (reference sequence). CDR3 bases: TGTGCCTGGATCGTACCGGGCAGGGTCGATTCACCCCTCCACTTT. It translates to CAWIVPGRVDSPLHF.

The V gene is TRBV14, the J gene TRBJ2-2; D may be TRBD1 or TRBD2 (5 bases each). The CDR3 spans 16 residues. CDR1 and CDR2 from the germline V gene are SGHDN and FVKESK. The ends were cut back, 2 bases at V and 5 bases at J, with 15 bases in the middle. The CDR3 nucleotides are TGTGCCAGCAGCCAAAGGGGACCGATGGGGACCGGGGAGCTGTTTTTT. It is translated as CASSQRGPMGTGELFF.

This sequence joins TRBV23-1 and TRBJ1-1; D is unresolved. TRBV23-1 is an ORF; its function is uncertain. The V end lost 4 bases, the J end lost 4 bases, and 16 bases lay between the germline ends. The CDR3 is made up of 15 amino acids. CDR3 nucleotide sequence: TGCGCCAGCAGTCCCAGCGACCCAAGACCCACTGAAGCTTTCTTT. Translated: CASSPSDPRPTEAFF.

V and J are TRBV30 and TRBJ1-2, with D perhaps TRBD1 (6 bases). Germline CDR1 reads GTSNPN; CDR2 reads SVGIG (reference sequence). V was pared by 5 bases and J by 7 bases, with 20 bases between. The CDR3 has 14 amino acids. CDR3 loop: CAWGPIGGAFGYTF. The CDR3 DNA is TGTGCCTGGGGCCCTATCGGGGGGGCCTTTGGCTACACCTTC.

This chain links TRBV7-8 with TRBJ2-7; 8 bases agree with TRBD1. CDR3 size: 15 residues. The germline V gene encodes CDR1 SGHVS and CDR2 FQNEAQ. J gave up 2 bases and V 5 bases, and 8 bases lay outside the gene matches. The DNA for the CDR3 is TGTGCCAGCAGCCTGATCCGGGACAGGACCTACGAGCAGTACTTC. Encoded protein: CASSLIRDRTYEQYF.

V gene TRBV5-1 combines with J gene TRBJ2-7; 9 bases map to TRBD1. This CDR3 comprises 14 residues. V shed 3 bases and J 4 bases; nucleotides not matched to a gene: 5. Germline CDR1 is SGHRS and CDR2 is YFSETQ. In nucleotides, the CDR3 is TGCGCCAGCAGCTGGGGACAGGGAATATACGAGCAGTACTTC. Its translation: CASSWGQGIYEQYF.

The chain carries TRBV5-1 and TRBJ2-2, with 9 bases matching TRBD1. The V and J ends lost 1 base and 3 bases, in that order; junction bases with no gene match: 7. Germline V gene sequence: CDR1 SGHRS, CDR2 YFSETQ. This CDR3 comprises 17 residues. The DNA of the CDR3 is TGCGCCAGCAGCTTGCAACCGGGACAGGGTGACACCGGGGAGCTGTTTTTT. Protein product: CASSLQPGQGDTGELFF.

V usage is TRBV3-1 (or the pseudogene TRBV3-2) and J usage is TRBJ2-1, with no clear D. V dropped 1 base and J dropped 7 bases, with 11 bases sitting between them. The CDR3 runs 14 residues. CDR1 LGHDT and CDR2 YNNKEL come from the germline V gene (reference sequence). CDR3 sequence: CASSQGTLGNEQFF. The CDR3 DNA sequence: TGTGCCAGCAGCCAAGGGACGCTCGGGAATGAGCAGTTCTTC.

The chain has TRBV5-6 and TRBJ1-6; no reliable D call. In germline, CDR1 is SGHDT, CDR2 YYEEEE. The CDR3 spans 15 residues. V lost 4 bases and J 9 bases, leaving 17 bases between the germline ends. The CDR3 DNA sequence: TGTGCCAGCAGCCTGAGGACGGCCGGGCGTTCACCCCTCCACTTT. This encodes CASSLRTAGRSPLHF.

The rearrangement joins TRBV11-1 to TRBJ1-1; D might be TRBD1 (6 bases). CDR1 is SGHAT, CDR2 FQDESV, per germline (reference sequence). This CDR3 has 14 residues. V dropped 2 bases and J dropped 4 bases, with 11 bases sitting between them. The CDR3 bases are TGTGCCAGCAGCTTATGGGGAGGGGGCACTGAAGCTTTCTTT. Its protein is CASSLWGGGTEAFF.

As concerns this clone: Given the absence of the conserved phenylalanine or tryptophan at the CDR3 end, a read error is likely. It is unclear where the CDR3 begins or ends on the DNA, so no DNA is shown, and the CDR3 is as TCRdb lists it. The V call is TRBV27, the J call TRBJ2-4; the table's D gene call, TRBD2, was not cross checked with the DNA. The germline V gene encodes CDR1 MNHEY and CDR2 SMNVEV (reference sequence). The CDR3 sequence runs 11 residues, both termini included. CDR3 protein: CASSLNPREAG.

The chain has TRBV7-9 and TRBJ1-1, with no clear D. Deletions cut 2 bases from V and 5 bases from J, with 9 bases between. From germline, CDR1 is SEHNR and CDR2 FQNEAQ (reference sequence). This CDR3 spans 13 amino acids. The CDR3 region is CASSLLGGTEAFF. The DNA of the CDR3 is TGTGCCAGCAGCTTATTAGGAGGGACTGAAGCTTTCTTT. The complete variable domain, with remaining parts taken from reference TRBV7-9 and TRBJ1-1, reads DTGVSQNPRHKITKRGQNVTFRCDPISEHNRLYWYRQTLGQGPEFLTYFQNEAQLEKSRLLSDRFSAERPKGSFSTLEIQRTEQGDSAMYLCASSLLGGTEAFFGQGTRLTVV.

The gene calls are TRBV10-3 and TRBJ1-4, with D unclear. The germline CDR1 and CDR2 sequences are ENHRY and SYGVKD. The CDR3 loop spans 14 amino acids. Trimming took 0 bases from V and 3 from J, leaving 5 bases between them. CDR3 in amino acids: CAISESQPNEKLFF. For the CDR3, the DNA is TGTGCCATCAGTGAGTCCCAGCCTAATGAAAAACTGTTTTTT.

This chain uses TRBV28 with TRBJ2-7, with 14 positions matching TRBD2. CDR3 length: 15 amino acids. Germline V CDR1 and CDR2: MDHEN, SYDVKM. With V trimmed by 6 bases and J by 2 bases, 3 bases remained unmatched. The CDR3 region has the DNA TGTGCCAGCAGGGAGACTAGCGGGAGGGCCTACGAGCAGTACTTC. Its translation is CASRETSGRAYEQYF.

This rearrangement joins TRBV19 to TRBJ2-5; a weak D match, TRBD1 (7 bases). The CDR3 is made up of 14 amino acids. The V end was cut by 3 bases, the J end by 8 bases, with 16 bases between. Germline assignment: CDR1 LNHDA and CDR2 SQIVND (reference sequence). Here the CDR3 reads CASSILEGAATQYF. Written as DNA, the CDR3 is TGTGCCAGTAGTATTCTGGAGGGGGCGGCAACCCAGTACTTC.

The chain couples TRBV3-1 (or the pseudogene TRBV3-2) to TRBJ1-4; possibly TRBD1 for D (6 bases). The germline V gene encodes CDR1 LGHDT and CDR2 YNNKEL (reference sequence). The CDR3 covers 14 residues. Trimming shortened V by 1 base and J by 7 bases, and 10 bases separated the two germline ends. The chain's CDR3 is CASSQAGGSEKLFF. CDR3 nucleotides: TGTGCCAGCAGCCAAGCGGGGGGCAGTGAAAAACTGTTTTTT.

V gene TRBV5-1 combines with J gene TRBJ2-2, with D perhaps assigned TRBD1 or TRBD2 (5 bases each). The CDR3 has 17 residues. V was pared by 0 bases and J by 6 bases, with 18 bases between. Germline assignment: CDR1 SGHRS and CDR2 YFSETQ. The CDR3 DNA reads TGCGCCAGCAGCTTGGCTATGTATTCGGGGACGGCCGGGGAGCTGTTTTTT. Translated, it gives CASSLAMYSGTAGELFF.

V is TRBV3-1 (or the pseudogene TRBV3-2) and J is TRBJ2-5, with unresolved D. Trimming left V 7 bases short and J 0 bases short, with 6 bases between. This CDR3 contains 12 residues. Germline V CDR1 and CDR2: LGHDT, YNNKEL (reference sequence). CDR3 sequence: CASMHHQETQYF. The DNA for the CDR3 is TGTGCCAGCATGCACCACCAAGAGACCCAGTACTTC.

This clone was detected only once. The chain uses TRBV9 and TRBJ2-6; D call uncertain. The CDR3 contains 18 residues. V was clipped by 6 bases and J by 0 bases, with 19 bases between them. Germline V lookup: CDR1 SGDLS, CDR2 YYNGEE. The CDR3 DNA follows: TGTGCCAGCACCAGAATGGGCCCTGCCCTCTCTGGGGCCAACGTCCTGACTTTC. Its translation: CASTRMGPALSGANVLTF.

As concerns this clone: Distinct nucleotide sequences in the sample also encode this CDR3. The chain carries TRBV5-4 and TRBJ2-7; D perhaps matches TRBD2 (6 bases). V gave up 4 bases and J gave up 4 bases, with 9 bases separating them. The germline gives CDR1 SGHNT, CDR2 YYREEE (reference sequence). There are 12 residues in the CDR3. CDR3 nucleotides: TGTGCCAGCAGCCTCGGGACTTACGAGCAGTACTTC. Residues: CASSLGTYEQYF.

V is TRBV25-1 and J is TRBJ1-2; 12 bases are shared with TRBD1. The CDR3 length is 13 residues. Germline values: CDR1 MGHDK, CDR2 SYGVNS. The V segment lost 11 bases and the J segment 7 bases; nucleotides outside the gene matches: 8. The CDR3 here is CAAQGQGAVGYTF. CDR3 bases: TGTGCCGCCCAGGGACAGGGGGCAGTTGGCTACACCTTC.

The sample holds one count of this clone. The rearrangement links TRBV11-3 to TRBJ1-1; D is ambiguous. Germline assignment: CDR1 SGHNT and CDR2 YENEEA. The V end was cut by 1 base, the J end by 1 base, with 7 bases between. This CDR3 spans 14 amino acids. This CDR3 is CASSLGGPNTEAFF. CDR3 coding DNA: TGTGCCAGCAGCTTAGGTGGTCCGAACACTGAAGCTTTCTTT.

V usage is TRBV19 and J usage is TRBJ2-2, with 8 bases matching TRBD2. Germline trimming cut 5 bases from V and 2 bases from J; bases unmatched to any gene: 4. Germline V CDR1 and CDR2: LNHDA, SQIVND (reference sequence). This CDR3 contains 15 residues. The CDR3 reads CASSVLADNTGELFF. CDR3 coding DNA: TGTGCCAGTAGTGTACTAGCGGATAACACCGGGGAGCTGTTTTTT.